Listed here are 3 T cell receptor beta chains from one sample, sequenced in a study of Ad26.COV2.S vaccination and SARS-CoV-2 variants (dated by TCRdb to the early 2020s). The treatment or condition label, read with the paper, signifies: about 20 received Ad26.COV2.S at low or high dose, single or two shots; several received placebo; per-sample allocation not given. For vaccine and placebo recipients, the sequenced repertoires came from samples collected on day 63 after the first injection. Library method: the immunoSEQ multiplex PCR assay. TCRdb retrieved this table from immuneACCESS and kept in-frame rearrangements only. Not all clones are present; in checked studies, unresolved V genes account for under half, and no reason is known for the remainder. This sample lists over 400,000 clones; nearly 90% were detected once. The ten largest clonotypes hold approximately 2.5% of the sample. The sample consisted of peripheral blood, taken in a trial of Ad26.COV2.S vaccine versus placebo. The receptors were sampled from a person between 18 and 59 years old who received the Ad26.COV2.S COVID-19 vaccine or a placebo.

The CDR3 region is CASSGSPRGEDEQFF. Here the CDR3 DNA reads TGTGCCAGCAGCGGGTCCCCCCGGGGGGAAGATGAGCAGTTCTTC. This chain uses TRBV5-5 with TRBJ2-1, with 7 bases lining up with TRBD2. The CDR3 is 15 residues long. CDR1 is SGHKS, CDR2 YYEKEE, per germline (reference sequence). The V and J ends lost 4 bases and 8 bases, in that order; junction bases with no gene match: 12.

This clone was observed a handful of times. J is TRBJ2-1 and V is TRBV7-9; D uncertain. The V end was cut by 3 bases, the J end by 7 bases, with 7 bases between. The CDR3 covers 12 residues. CDR1 is SEHNR and CDR2 is FQNEAQ in the germline V gene (reference sequence). The DNA for the CDR3 is TGTGCCAGCAGCTTGTTAAAGAATGAGCAGTTCTTC. Protein sequence: CASSLLKNEQFF.

The CDR3 coding sequence is TGTGCCAGTAGTATCCCAGCGGGATTAACCGGGGAGCTGTTTTTT. Translated: CASSIPAGLTGELFF. The rearrangement uses TRBV19 and TRBJ2-2, with 7 positions matching TRBD2. The CDR3 contains 15 residues. Unmatched junction bases numbered 6, after V lost 3 bases and J lost 5 bases. Germline V gene lookup returns CDR1 LNHDA and CDR2 SQIVND (reference sequence).